This T cell receptor beta chain comes out of a study of Ad26.COV2.S vaccination and SARS-CoV-2 variants (dated by TCRdb to the early 2020s). For the wider study: Vaccine-arm donors were drawn from COV1001, a multicentre, randomized, double-blind, placebo-controlled phase I-IIa trial of Ad26.COV2.S in healthy adults. Participants in the trial were split at random into five groups of five each, receiving low-dose or high-dose Ad26.COV2.S once or twice, or else placebo on both occasions. Investigators remained blinded to trial group allocation during experiments and outcome assessment. Ad26.COV2.S was given intramuscularly at 5x10^10 or 1x10^11 viral particles, as a single shot or as two shots 56 days apart. The TCR-sequenced set comprised approximately 32 samples: around 20 Ad26.COV2.S vaccine recipients, 5 placebo recipients and 8 SARS-CoV-2 convalescent individuals. TCRbeta repertoire sequencing was used to assess the specificity and breadth of SARS-CoV-2-reactive T cell receptors after Ad26.COV2.S vaccination. Broader findings and caveats from the paper: The study was not powered to compare responses between vaccine doses or regimens. Substantial breadth of spike-specific CD8+ and CD4+ T cell responses was reported after vaccination. The authors noted that the TCR breadth and depth analyses may have underestimated total T cell responses. Comparable non-spike TCR breadth was observed between vaccine and placebo recipients, consistent with only spike being contained in the vaccine. Spike-specific TCR breadth was higher in Ad26.COV2.S recipients than in placebo recipients (P = 0.0014).

This specimen's treatment or condition label, per the study, means: roughly 18 received Ad26.COV2.S at low or high dose, single or two shots; about 5 received placebo; per-sample allocation not given. Repertoires of vaccine and placebo recipients were sequenced from samples collected on day 63 after the first injection. Between 29 July and 7 August 2020, Cohort 1b enrolled 20 to 30 adults aged 18-55 years at one site in Boston, USA. Ad26.COV2.S was a replication-incompetent adenovirus type 26 vector expressing a prefusion-stabilized SARS-CoV-2 spike protein from the original Wuhan strain. Note on this clone: What this receptor recognizes is not known. No per-base quality is available; no much larger clone lies one base away.

The CDR3 runs 14 amino acids, cysteine and phenylalanine included. Of all the DNA, just the CDR3 is kept, 42 bases in frame from base 1. The V and J ends are trimmed by 3 bases and 7 bases, leaving 16 bases between them. CDR1 MNHEY and CDR2 SMNVEV were looked up in the germline V gene (reference sequence). The immunoSEQ Assay was used to sequence TCRbeta CDR3 regions. After extraction, genomic DNA underwent amplification by bias-controlled multiplex PCR, followed by high-throughput sequencing. As for the original processing: Collapsing and filtering of sequences were performed to quantify the absolute abundance of each unique TCRbeta CDR3 region. Usable DNA was measured by amplifying reference genes present in all nucleated cells, and TCRbeta template counts were normalized to that usable DNA to estimate T cell fraction. Repertoire TCRs were annotated as SARS-CoV-2-specific by exact matching of V gene, CDR3 amino acid sequence and J gene to a known reactive TCR set. The reference SARS-CoV-2 TCR set was obtained from MIRA and was filtered for enrichment in COVID-19-positive ImmuneCODE repertoires, whereby public or cross-reactive TCRs were removed. Using the MIRA antigens, annotated TCRs were further analysed by specific ORF or by position within an ORF. Depth was the summed frequency of annotated unique rearrangements, while breadth was defined as annotated unique rearrangements over total unique productive rearrangements. TCR breadth was compared between groups using two-sided Wilcoxon rank-sum tests. The source is immuneACCESS, and TCRdb retained only in-frame sequences with V and J called. Part of the clones is not carried over; for the studies checked, unresolved V genes explain less than half of this, and the remainder is unexplained. That table is the source of V, J and clone size, and D and trimming were worked out from the DNA. The table for this sample lists about 350,000 clones; 88% of them were counted only once. 5.5% to 7% of the sample lies in the top ten.

This clonotype was obtained from a person between 18 and 65 years old who received the Ad26.COV2.S COVID-19 vaccine or a placebo. Source: peripheral blood, taken in a trial of Ad26.COV2.S vaccine versus placebo. The rearranged segments are TRBV27 and TRBJ2-7; possibly the D gene is TRBD1, per 5 matching bases. Here is the DNA: TGTGCCAGCAGTTTGACAGCTCCCCCCTCGGAGCAGTACTTC. Its translation reads: CASSLTAPPSEQYF.